The TCR beta chain under discussion was sequenced for a study of cytomegalovirus exposure and HLA in healthy donors. Study-level findings and limits: Accurate HLA-A and HLA-B prediction from TCR beta sequences was reported for most subjects. The authors later linked a missense DCLRE1C variant to TCR beta V- and J-gene trimming. Researchers had no immune exposure information except CMV serostatus available. In an earlier analysis, about 87% or about 30%: the productive usage of most TCR beta V segments.

Details on this clone: What it binds is not known.

PCR amplification relied on 60 Vbeta primers (plus 13 Jbeta primers). The data were produced by immunoSEQ multiplex PCR, yet TCRdb's version contains in-frame clones alone and is incomplete. The data hold 150,000 to 200,000 clones, with 82% observed a single time. The CDR3 contains 16 residues. Germline V CDR1 and CDR2: SGDLS, YYNGEE. V gave up 0 bases and J gave up 1 base; unmatched junction bases: 3. Sample: PBMCs. The gene calls are TRBV9 and TRBJ1-3; TRBD1 matches 8 bases. This receptor was obtained from a girl aged 5-17 years in good health and CMV-seropositive. The CDR3 sequence is CASSVGNRGSGNTIYF. The CDR3 DNA follows: TGTGCCAGCAGCGTAGGAAACAGGGGGTCTGGAAACACCATATATTTT.